These 5 T cell receptor beta chains were all obtained from the same sample, sequenced in a study of breast tumors, draining lymph nodes, adjacent tissues. Each CDR3 protein gets one entry after TCRdb re-called the multiplex PCR reads with MiXCR. Of 100,000 to 150,000 distinct CDR3 sequences listed, more than 20% are singletons. Axillary draining lymph nodes of breast cancer patients supplied the node samples. The specimen sequenced was axillary lymph node tissue. The source of these receptors is a female donor with breast cancer. Some clones in this sample may be carry-over from other donors' samples.

The chain recombines TRBV7-9 with TRBJ2-1; 14 bases align to TRBD2. This CDR3 comprises 16 residues. Unmatched junction bases numbered 5, after V lost 4 bases and J lost 6 bases. CDR1 is SEHNR and CDR2 is FQNEAQ in the germline V gene (reference sequence). In DNA, the CDR3 is TGTGCCAGCAGCTCGACTAGCGGGAGGGCCGGCAATGAGCAGTTCTTC. It codes for CASSSTSGRAGNEQFF.

The chain uses TRBV30 and TRBJ1-4; tentatively, D is TRBD1 (5 bases). The ends were cut back, 4 bases at V and 3 bases at J, with 15 bases in the middle. The CDR3 spans 15 residues. Germline CDR1 is GTSNPN and CDR2 is SVGIG (reference sequence). CDR3 loop: CAWTLSRAANEKLFF. For the CDR3, the DNA is TGTGCCTGGACGCTGAGCAGGGCCGCTAATGAAAAACTGTTTTTT.

The sample holds many counts of this clonotype. This chain joins TRBV3-1 and TRBJ2-5; 7 bases match TRBD1. Per the germline V gene, CDR1 is LGHDT and CDR2 is YNNKEL (reference sequence). The CDR3 runs to 13 residues. J gave up 2 bases and V 8 bases, and 5 bases lay outside the gene matches. CDR3 amino acids: CASVGQEQETQYF. Written as DNA, the CDR3 is TGTGCCAGCGTCGGACAGGAACAAGAGACCCAGTACTTC.

In this sample, this clonotype turned up many times. The chain uses TRBV19 and TRBJ2-1; TRBD2 agrees at 10 bases. The CDR3 covers 16 residues. CDR1 and CDR2 from the germline V gene are LNHDA and SQIVND (reference sequence). Losses at the gene ends were 4 bases for V and 3 bases for J; bases not matched to a gene: 6. The CDR3 protein is CASSTSGRRVYNEQFF. The CDR3, as DNA: TGTGCCAGTAGTACTAGCGGGAGAAGGGTCTACAATGAGCAGTTCTTC.

This clonotype was observed at least ten times. This chain joins TRBV19 and TRBJ2-1; 12 bases fit TRBD2. The CDR3 is 18 residues long. Germline values: CDR1 LNHDA, CDR2 SQIVND (reference sequence). After removal of 6 bases from V and 4 bases from J, the junction contained 13 bases not matched to a gene. CDR3: CASSQGLAGRRVYNEQFF. DNA of the CDR3: TGTGCCAGTAGCCAAGGACTAGCGGGGAGGCGGGTATACAATGAGCAGTTCTTC.